The rows below give T cell receptor beta chains drawn from one sample of a study of beta chain features in type 1 diabetes. This table comes from immunoSEQ multiplex PCR, and its TCRdb copy is limited to in-frame clones, with some not included. The sample has under 500,000 clones; 30% are singletons. Sequencing input: naive CD4+ T cells from blood. The receptors derive from a young man in good health. CDR3s include the opening cysteine and the closing phenylalanine or tryptophan. The D gene is left open where the match is weak. A clone size is listed for some rows: how often the clone was seen (once, few, many), or a class if it is expanded.

size	V	J	D	CDR3	DNA
few	TRBV4-3	TRBJ2-5	TRBD1	CASSQVGTTGGETQYF	TGCGCCAGCAGCCAAGTCGGGACGACAGGGGGAGAGACCCAGTACTTC
few	TRBV14	TRBJ2-3	-	CASSQNPPDTQYF	TGTGCCAGCAGCCAGAACCCTCCTGATACGCAGTATTTT
once	TRBV18	TRBJ2-7	-	CASSPQGDNTYEQYF	TGTGCCAGCTCACCACAAGGGGACAATACCTACGAGCAGTACTTC
-	TRBV9	TRBJ2-1	-	CASSVDSSNEQFF	TGTGCCAGCAGCGTAGACAGCAGCAATGAGCAGTTCTTC
-	TRBV7-9	TRBJ2-5	-	CASSLKSPYQETQYF	TGTGCCAGCAGCTTAAAAAGCCCGTACCAAGAGACCCAGTACTTC
-	TRBV4-1	TRBJ2-3	-	CASSLTRTDTQYF	TGCGCCAGCAGCCTCACTAGGACAGATACGCAGTATTTT
-	TRBV7-9	TRBJ2-3	-	CASSPGTSTDTQYF	TGTGCCAGCAGCCCCGGGACTAGCACAGATACGCAGTATTTT
-	TRBV7-3	TRBJ2-1	TRBD1	CASSLMGSGQGFLPLYNEQFF	TGTGCCAGCAGCTTAATGGGGTCGGGACAGGGGTTCCTTCCCCTCTACAATGAGCAGTTCTTC
-	TRBV6-6	TRBJ1-1	-	CASSYSKSSMNTEAFF	TGTGCCAGCAGTTACTCGAAAAGCAGCATGAACACTGAAGCTTTCTTT
few	TRBV25-1	TRBJ2-3	TRBD2	CATRTSGSPDTQYF	TGTGCCACCCGGACTAGCGGGAGTCCAGATACGCAGTATTTT
few	TRBV4-1	TRBJ2-1	TRBD2	CASSQEGGSSYNEQFF	TGCGCCAGCAGCCAAGAGGGAGGGAGCTCCTACAATGAGCAGTTCTTC